This paragraph reports one T cell receptor beta chain. In the source study's methods: It was from reference gene primer amplification that nucleated cell counts were estimated. Data came from immunoSEQ multiplex PCR; TCRdb stores just in-frame clones and leaves some out. V, J and clone size are those of that table, while D and trimming were read from the DNA. The data contain around 360,000 clones, more than 75% of them singletons. Participants' reported clinical history set cohort assignment. Cohort 3 recovery required two negative PCRs, clearance, or symptom resolution. Germline lookup yields CDR1 MNHEY and CDR2 SMNVEV (reference sequence). This CDR3 is built from 14 residues. V shed 6 bases, J shed 10 bases, and the junction held 8 bases outside the gene matches. These data originate in a study of blood T cell repertoires in COVID-19. The overall study: Researchers got acute and convalescent COVID-19 samples from the United States, Italy and Spain.

The sample comprised PBMCs or T cells enriched from blood (not recorded which). V gene TRBV27 combines with J gene TRBJ2-1; 11 nucleotides agree with TRBD2. This receptor was obtained from a woman in her 30s who had recovered from COVID-19. The CDR3 here is CASSPSLAGGEQFF. The DNA for the CDR3 is TGTGCCAGCAGCCCTAGTCTAGCGGGAGGAGAGCAGTTCTTC.